Below, 5 T cell receptor beta chains from the same sample are listed, as sequenced in a study of T cells in Graves' hyperthyroidism and ophthalmopathy. What was amplified from RNA transcripts were TCR beta CDR3 regions. Researchers ran a first-round RT-PCR on the TCR CDR3 using the HTBI primer set. Via MiXCR, TCRdb re-called the multiplex PCR reads, giving one row per CDR3 protein. The repertoire holds around 610,000 distinct CDR3 sequences, with roughly 14% as singletons. Material: blood. Receptors were obtained from a woman aged 40-49 years with Graves' ophthalmopathy.

This CDR3 is CASSPRVYTTEAFF. The CDR3 DNA sequence: TGTGCCAGCTCACCGAGGGTCTATACTACTGAAGCTTTCTTT. The chain couples TRBV18 to TRBJ1-1, with D uncertain. The CDR3 is made up of 14 amino acids. V was pared by 3 bases and J by 5 bases, with 13 bases between. Per the germline V gene, CDR1 is KGHSH and CDR2 is LQKENI.

In DNA form, the CDR3 reads TGTGCCAGCACCACGGGGCACCTAAGGGAAAAACTGTTTTTT. Encoded protein: CASTTGHLREKLFF. The chain uses TRBV12-3 or TRBV12-4 and TRBJ1-4; D is possibly TRBD1 (5 bases). The CDR3 has 14 amino acids. V was clipped by 7 bases and J by 8 bases, with 17 bases between them.

This clonotype was seen repeatedly, ten times or more. The chain combines TRBV14 with TRBJ1-1; tentative D call: TRBD1 (5 bases). The ends were cut back, 6 bases at V and 6 bases at J, with 11 bases in the middle. The CDR3 has 12 amino acids. Germline values: CDR1 SGHDN, CDR2 FVKESK. CDR3 residues: CASRITGAEAFF. The CDR3 region has the DNA TGTGCCAGCAGAATAACAGGAGCTGAAGCTTTCTTT.

The sample holds a few counts of this clonotype. The V gene is TRBV6-2 or TRBV6-3, the J gene TRBJ1-2, with TRBD1 matching 9 bases. The CDR3 is 14 residues long. J lost 6 bases, V lost 6 bases, and 8 bases had no gene match. CDR1 and CDR2 (germline): MNHEY, SVGEGT. CDR3 amino acids: CASSPQGQGDGYTF. The DNA of the CDR3 is TGTGCCAGCAGCCCACAGGGACAGGGCGATGGCTACACCTTC.

This clonotype was counted a few times. The chain is built from TRBV3-1 and TRBJ2-5, with TRBD2 as a possible D gene (6 bases). The germline V gene encodes CDR1 LGHDT and CDR2 YNNKEL (reference sequence). This CDR3 is 16 amino acids long. Trimming removed 1 base at V and 2 bases at J, with 14 bases between. CDR3 protein: CASSQGGRREQETQYF. CDR3 in DNA: TGTGCCAGCAGCCAAGGGGGCAGGAGGGAGCAAGAGACCCAGTACTTC.